These 21 T cell receptor beta chains were sequenced from one sample in a study of cytomegalovirus exposure and HLA in healthy donors. The PCR contained 60 Vbeta and 13 Jbeta primers. Measured with immunoSEQ multiplex PCR; TCRdb has only the in-frame clones, and not every one. The table has approximately 210,000 clones, around 83% seen once; the top ten hold more than 8.5%. Sequencing was performed on PBMCs. The receptors shown here come from a woman aged 45-65 years in good health and CMV-seropositive.

J is TRBJ2-3 and V is TRBV6-6, with 9 bases matching TRBD2. The germline CDR1 and CDR2 sequences are MNHNY and SVGAGI (reference sequence). Unmatched junction bases numbered 4, after V lost 6 bases and J lost 3 bases. The CDR3 contains 14 residues. CDR3 nucleotides: TGTGCCAGCAGGGCGGGGGGGCTGACAGATACGCAGTATTTT. It specifies CASRAGGLTDTQYF.

A few counts support this clone. This chain links TRBV5-4 with TRBJ2-1; D may be TRBD2 (5 bases). CDR1 SGHNT and CDR2 YYREEE come from the germline V gene (reference sequence). Between the trimmed V and J ends, which lost 1 base and 9 bases, there was a span of 14 bases. The CDR3 covers 14 residues. The CDR3 DNA follows: TGTGCCAGCAGCTTGACTAGTCGGCAAATTGAGCAGTTCTTC. Translation gives CASSLTSRQIEQFF. Full variable domain (rest looked up from reference TRBV5-4 and TRBJ2-1): ETGVTQSPTHLIKTRGQQVTLRCSSQSGHNTVSWYQQALGQGPQFIFQYYREEENGRGNFPPRFSGLQFPNYSSELNVNALELDDSALYLCASSLTSRQIEQFFGPGTRLTVL.

This chain links TRBV19 with TRBJ1-5; 7 positions match TRBD1. Germline loops: CDR1 LNHDA, CDR2 SQIVND (reference sequence). There are 18 residues in the CDR3. The V segment lost 4 bases and the J segment 2 bases; nucleotides outside the gene matches: 14. DNA of the CDR3: TGTGCCAGTAGTACTGGGACAGAGAGTAGCTCGCGCAATCAGCCCCAGCATTTT. Its protein is CASSTGTESSSRNQPQHF.

The V call is TRBV4-2, the J call TRBJ2-5, with 12 bases identical to TRBD2. V shed 3 bases, J shed 5 bases, and the junction held 10 bases outside the gene matches. CDR1 is LGHNA and CDR2 is YNFKEQ in the germline V gene. This CDR3 is built from 17 residues. As DNA, the CDR3 is TGTGCCAGCAGCCATTCCCAACTAGCGGGGGGCCGGGAGACCCAGTACTTC. Its translation is CASSHSQLAGGRETQYF.

This clone was seen a few times. The genes are TRBV19 and TRBJ1-4, with D perhaps matching TRBD1 (5 bases). V lost 3 bases to trimming and J lost 8 bases, with 10 bases between them. The CDR3 has 13 amino acids. Germline CDR1 LNHDA, CDR2 SQIVND (reference sequence). As DNA, the CDR3 is TGTGCCAGTAGTATCAGGGCGGACGAAAAACTGTTTTTT. This translates into CASSIRADEKLFF.

As to this clone: A junction end diverges from the germline sequence, so it may reflect a read error. The chain is built from TRBV6-5 and TRBJ2-7; D is ambiguous. The CDR3 has 15 residues. Germline CDR1 reads MNHEY; CDR2 reads SVGAGI. CDR3 coding DNA: TGTGCCAGCAGTTCCCTAGACTCCGGAACCTACGAGCAGCACTTC. This translates into CASSSLDSGTYEQHF.

The rearrangement joins TRBV15 to TRBJ2-7, with TRBD1 identical over 9 bases. The V segment lost 1 base and the J segment 7 bases; nucleotides outside the gene matches: 8. CDR1 LNHNV and CDR2 YYDKDF come from the germline V gene (reference sequence). CDR3 length: 15 amino acids. CDR3 protein: CATSRGGQGFGEQYF. The CDR3 coding sequence is TGTGCCACCAGCAGAGGTGGACAGGGGTTCGGGGAGCAGTACTTC.

The J gene is TRBJ1-2, the V gene TRBV2; TRBD1 is a possible D gene (6 bases). Germline V CDR1 and CDR2: SNHLY, FYNNEI. The CDR3 extends over 14 amino acids. Deletions cut 5 bases from V and 0 bases from J, with 10 bases between. CDR3 nucleotide sequence: TGTGCCAGCAGTCGTCAGGGGACTAACTATGGCTACACCTTC. Amino acid sequence: CASSRQGTNYGYTF. Based on the CDR3 plus reference TRBV2 and TRBJ1-2, the full variable domain is EPEVTQTPSHQVTQMGQEVILRCVPISNHLYFYWYRQILGQKVEFLVSFYNNEISEKSEIFDDQFSVERPDGSNFTLKIRSTKLEDSAMYFCASSRQGTNYGYTFGSGTRLTVV.

This sequence joins TRBV7-2 and TRBJ2-1; 9 nucleotides line up with TRBD2. V was pared by 6 bases and J by 5 bases, with 8 bases of the junction left unmatched. Germline V CDR1 and CDR2: SGHTA, FQGNSA. The CDR3 has 15 amino acids. The DNA of the CDR3 is TGTGCCAGCAGACCCTGGGCGGGGGGGGACAATGAGCAGTTCTTC. As protein: CASRPWAGGDNEQFF.

The CDR3 region has the DNA TGTGCTAGTGGTTCGGGAGGCGGTACGAGTGAAGCTTTCTTT. Translated, it gives CASGSGGGTSEAFF. The genes are TRBV12-5 and TRBJ1-1; no clear D gene. There are 14 residues in the CDR3. V lost 4 bases and J 7 bases, leaving 16 bases between the germline ends. In germline, CDR1 is LGHNT, CDR2 FRNRAP.

The V call is TRBV9, the J call TRBJ1-2; the match to TRBD1 covers 9 bases. Germline CDR1 is SGDLS and CDR2 is YYNGEE. J was trimmed by 1 base and V by 2 bases; bases with no gene match: 3. The length of the CDR3 is 15 residues. CDR3 DNA sequence: TGTGCCAGCAGCGTCACAGGGGGCAATAACTATGGCTACACCTTC. Its protein product is CASSVTGGNNYGYTF.

The rearrangement links TRBV2 to TRBJ2-3, with TRBD2 matching 12 bases. J was trimmed by 6 bases and V by 5 bases; bases with no gene match: 9. This CDR3 has 16 residues. The germline CDR1 and CDR2 sequences are SNHLY and FYNNEI. CDR3 in amino acids: CASSWNGLAGRDTQYF. The CDR3 nucleotides read TGTGCCAGCAGTTGGAACGGACTAGCGGGGAGGGATACGCAGTATTTT.

This clone was seen once. The chain links TRBV9 to TRBJ2-1; TRBD2 agrees at 10 bases. With V trimmed by 3 bases and J by 0 bases, 9 bases remained unmatched. The CDR3 is made up of 18 amino acids. Germline V gives CDR1 SGDLS, CDR2 YYNGEE. CDR3 bases: TGTGCCAGCAGCGAGAGGACTAGCGGAAGCTACTCCTACAATGAGCAGTTCTTC. Encoded protein: CASSERTSGSYSYNEQFF.

V usage is TRBV5-8 and J usage is TRBJ1-5, with a possible D match to TRBD1 (5 bases). V was clipped by 2 bases and J by 2 bases, with 11 bases between them. There are 15 residues in the CDR3. Germline lookup yields CDR1 SGHTS and CDR2 YDEGEE. CDR3 amino acids: CASSLVTVGNQPQHF. DNA for the CDR3: TGTGCCAGCAGCTTAGTGACAGTTGGCAATCAGCCCCAGCATTTT.

The sample holds one count of this clone. The chain uses TRBV4-2 and TRBJ1-5, with 7 bases identical to TRBD1. The CDR3 covers 18 residues. The trim removed 0 bases at V and 4 bases at J, leaving 12 bases unmatched. Germline-derived CDR1 and CDR2 are LGHNA and YNFKEQ. The CDR3 loop is CASSQEGQWGDRNQPQHF. CDR3 nucleotides: TGTGCCAGCAGCCAAGAGGGACAGTGGGGCGACAGGAATCAGCCCCAGCATTTT.

This clone was counted only a few times. The rearrangement links TRBV6-5 to TRBJ1-1, with TRBD1 identical over 8 bases. Trimming took 0 bases from V and 4 from J; bases not matched to a gene: 7. Germline V gene data show CDR1 as MNHEY and CDR2 as SVGAGI. This CDR3 spans 16 amino acids. The CDR3 DNA follows: TGTGCCAGCAGTTACTCCGGACAGGGAGGAGGCACTGAAGCTTTCTTT. This gives the protein CASSYSGQGGGTEAFF.

The chain joins TRBV20-1 to TRBJ1-4; no clear D. Germline V gene data show CDR1 as DFQATT and CDR2 as SNEGSKA (reference sequence). CDR3 length: 11 amino acids. The V end was cut by 1 base, the J end by 7 bases, with 4 bases between. The CDR3 DNA follows: TGCAGTGCTAGAGCGTCTGAAAAACTGTTTTTT. Translating it yields CSARASEKLFF.

The V call is TRBV28, the J call TRBJ2-7; D perhaps matches TRBD1 (5 bases). This CDR3 has 14 amino acids. Per the germline V gene, CDR1 is MDHEN and CDR2 is SYDVKM. V gave up 2 bases and J gave up 3 bases, with 11 bases separating them. The CDR3 spells CASSLGRANYEQYF. The CDR3 DNA reads TGTGCCAGCAGTTTAGGCAGGGCCAACTACGAGCAGTACTTC. Using reference TRBV28 and TRBJ2-7 for the parts outside the CDR3, the full variable domain is DVKVTQSSRYLVKRTGEKVFLECVQDMDHENMFWYRQDPGLGLRLIYFSYDVKMKEKGDIPEGYSVSREKKERFSLILESASTNQTSMYLCASSLGRANYEQYFGPGTRLTVT.

V is TRBV12-2 and J is TRBJ1-5; the D call in the table, TRBD1, was not verified against the DNA. TRBV12-2 is flagged as a pseudogene. This CDR3 has 18 amino acids. The DNA for the CDR3 is TGTGCAAGTCGCCCCGTACAGTCTATCATGGCTAGCAATCAGCCCCAGCATTTT. Its protein is CASRPVQSIMASNQPQHF.

This chain uses TRBV7-2 with TRBJ1-6; 12 bases line up with TRBD1. Germline trimming cut 2 bases from V and 10 bases from J; bases unmatched to any gene: 3. From germline, CDR1 is SGHTA and CDR2 FQGNSA. There are 15 residues in the CDR3. The chain's CDR3 is CASSLTGTGGSPLHF. The CDR3, as DNA: TGTGCCAGCAGCTTAACCGGGACAGGGGGCTCACCCCTCCACTTT.

V usage is TRBV14 and J usage is TRBJ2-3; 11 bases align to TRBD2. Germline CDR1 and CDR2: SGHDN and FVKESK. The J segment lost 7 bases and the V segment lost 6 bases, leaving 12 bases of the junction unmatched. The CDR3 spans 16 residues. CDR3 protein: CASRLKLAGGLNTQYF. CDR3 in DNA: TGTGCCAGCAGACTCAAGCTAGCGGGAGGCCTCAATACGCAGTATTTT.